A single sample is the source of the 20 T cell receptor beta chains below, sequenced in a study of T cell changes during pregnancy in multiple sclerosis. Libraries were prepared by immunoSEQ multiplex PCR; TCRdb keeps only in-frame clonotypes and omits some of them. Of roughly 72,000 clones listed, around nine tenths were seen once; the top ten hold 0.21%. The starting material was CD4+ T cells from peripheral blood mononuclear cells, obtained before pregnancy. The receptor source for this set is a female donor with multiple sclerosis, enrolled in a pregnancy study.

This chain connects TRBV7-8 to TRBJ1-3, with D possibly TRBD1 on 6 matching bases. CDR1 is SGHVS and CDR2 is FQNEAQ in the germline V gene. This CDR3 comprises 17 residues. Trimming took 2 bases from V and 1 from J, leaving 15 bases between them. Here the CDR3 reads CASSLPGAGNSGNTIYF. CDR3 DNA: TGTGCCAGCAGCTTACCAGGGGCCGGTAATTCTGGAAACACCATATATTTT.

The rearrangement joins TRBV10-1 to TRBJ1-1; 7 positions match TRBD1. Trimming removed 6 bases from V and 6 bases from J; junction bases left unmatched: 1. Germline CDR1 reads WNHNN; CDR2 reads SYGVQD (reference sequence). The CDR3 is 11 amino acids. In DNA, the CDR3 is TGCGCCAGCAGCAGGGGGTCTGAAGCTTTCTTT. Encoded protein: CASSRGSEAFF.

The chain combines TRBV18 with TRBJ1-2; the match to TRBD1 covers 7 bases. This CDR3 is built from 18 residues. Germline V gene data show CDR1 as KGHSH and CDR2 as LQKENI. With 2 bases clipped from V and 1 base from J, the junction kept 13 bases outside the gene matches. The CDR3 DNA reads TGTGCCAGCTCACCAGTTAAGACAGGGAGGAAGTATAACTATGGCTACACCTTC. It translates to CASSPVKTGRKYNYGYTF.

The chain couples TRBV6-1 to TRBJ2-7; D not certain. V was cut by 3 bases and J by 1 base, with 13 bases left in between. This CDR3 contains 15 residues. Per the germline V gene, CDR1 is MNHNS and CDR2 is SASEGT. CDR3 region: CASSDLPYSSYEQYF. The CDR3 DNA is TGTGCCAGCAGTGATCTACCCTACTCATCCTACGAGCAGTACTTC.

This chain links TRBV27 with TRBJ2-1; weak D call: TRBD2 (5 bases). Per germline, CDR1 MNHEY and CDR2 SMNVEV (reference sequence). V dropped 4 bases and J dropped 7 bases, with 14 bases sitting between them. The CDR3 totals 14 residues. The CDR3 loop reads CASSSPLRRNEQFF. CDR3 nucleotide sequence: TGTGCCAGCAGTTCCCCCTTGAGGAGGAATGAGCAGTTCTTC.

The rearrangement links TRBV7-9 to TRBJ2-7; TRBD1 agrees at 10 bases. The CDR3 contains 14 residues. CDR1 and CDR2 (germline): SEHNR, FQNEAQ (reference sequence). Trimming cost V 5 bases and J 7 bases; bases outside gene matches: 8. CDR3 coding DNA: TGTGCCAGCAGCACCCGACAGGGGGCGGTAGAGCAGTACTTC. Its translation: CASSTRQGAVEQYF.

The rearrangement joins TRBV7-9 to TRBJ2-7, with 9 bases lining up with TRBD2. The germline gives CDR1 SEHNR, CDR2 FQNEAQ (reference sequence). CDR3 length: 16 amino acids. V trimming: 5 bases; J trimming: 6 bases; junction bases outside the gene matches: 14. The CDR3: CASSHNTGLAAGEQYF. The CDR3 DNA reads as TGTGCCAGCAGCCACAACACGGGACTAGCCGCGGGCGAGCAGTACTTC.

The chain links TRBV30 to TRBJ2-1; tentatively, D is TRBD2 (6 bases). Germline V lookup: CDR1 GTSNPN, CDR2 SVGIG (reference sequence). Trimming took 5 bases from V and 3 from J, leaving 11 bases between them. This CDR3 region has 13 residues. CDR3 sequence reads: CAWSRRGYNEQFF. CDR3 DNA sequence: TGTGCCTGGTCGCGGCGGGGCTACAATGAGCAGTTCTTC.

The chain is built from TRBV29-1 and TRBJ2-3; maybe TRBD1 (6 bases). The CDR3 totals 16 residues. CDR1 and CDR2 (germline): SQVTM, ANQGSEA. Trimming took off 5 bases at V and 2 bases at J, with 20 bases between the two ends. In DNA form, the CDR3 reads TGCAGCGTTCGGACGGGACAACCAACATACACAGATACGCAGTATTTT. It translates to CSVRTGQPTYTDTQYF.

The V gene is TRBV5-4, the J gene TRBJ2-5; 8 bases line up with TRBD2. Trimming took 4 bases from V and 5 from J; bases not matched to a gene: 7. CDR1 SGHNT and CDR2 YYREEE come from the germline V gene (reference sequence). The CDR3 is made up of 14 amino acids. CDR3 nucleotides: TGTGCCAGCAGCGCCGGGGGGGCCCAGGAGACCCAGTACTTC. Translated: CASSAGGAQETQYF.

The CDR3 sequence is CASSVHSASSGNTIYF. The CDR3 nucleotides are TGTGCCAGCAGCGTCCACAGTGCGAGCTCTGGAAACACCATATATTTT. This rearrangement joins TRBV9 to TRBJ1-3; D gene ambiguous. V gave up 2 bases and J gave up 0 bases, with 12 bases separating them. The CDR3 contains 16 residues. Germline V CDR1 and CDR2: SGDLS, YYNGEE. Combining the CDR3 with reference TRBV9 and TRBJ1-3 gives the whole variable domain DSGVTQTPKHLITATGQRVTLRCSPRSGDLSVYWYQQSLDQGLQFLIQYYNGEERAKGNILERFSAQQFPDLHSELNLSSLELGDSALYFCASSVHSASSGNTIYFGEGSWLTVV.

The rearrangement links TRBV5-4 to TRBJ2-1, with 8 bases matching TRBD2. CDR3 length: 16 amino acids. From germline, CDR1 is SGHNT and CDR2 YYREEE (reference sequence). Trimming removed 5 bases from V and 0 bases from J; junction bases left unmatched: 7. CDR3 sequence (DNA): TGTGCCAGCAGTTCCCAGGCGGGGGGCTCCTACAATGAGCAGTTCTTC. Its protein product is CASSSQAGGSYNEQFF.

J is TRBJ2-7 and V is TRBV27, with 10 bases matching TRBD1. The germline V gene has CDR1 MNHEY and CDR2 SMNVEV (reference sequence). After removal of 4 bases from V and 13 bases from J, the junction contained 10 bases not matched to a gene. The CDR3 is 13 amino acids. The CDR3 loop is CASSSGAGQGTYV. Here the CDR3 DNA reads TGTGCCAGCAGTTCTGGGGCGGGACAGGGGACCTACGTC.

This chain links TRBV2 with TRBJ2-1; D may be TRBD2 (5 bases). Germline values: CDR1 SNHLY, CDR2 FYNNEI. This CDR3 contains 15 residues. V was pared by 6 bases and J by 2 bases, with 14 bases between. The CDR3: CASRVGLATYNEQFF. The CDR3 DNA follows: TGTGCCAGCAGGGTCGGACTGGCCACCTACAATGAGCAGTTCTTC.

The chain has TRBV9 and TRBJ1-1; D possibly corresponds to TRBD1 (5 bases). Between the trimmed V and J ends, which lost 3 bases and 3 bases, there was a span of 15 bases. There are 15 residues in the CDR3. Germline V CDR1 and CDR2: SGDLS, YYNGEE. The CDR3 DNA sequence: TGTGCCAGCAGCGCCCAAGTGTCGGGGGACACTGAAGCTTTCTTT. Translated: CASSAQVSGDTEAFF.

This chain links TRBV30 with TRBJ1-6; a possible D gene is TRBD1 (5 bases). V lost 4 bases to trimming and J lost 5 bases, with 9 bases between them. There are 13 residues in the CDR3. Germline loops: CDR1 GTSNPN, CDR2 SVGIG (reference sequence). The CDR3 loop is CAWTGGNNSPLHF. In DNA, the CDR3 is TGTGCCTGGACCGGGGGTAATAATTCACCCCTCCACTTT.

The chain joins TRBV18 to TRBJ2-7, with a weak D call TRBD1 (6 bases). Germline assignment: CDR1 KGHSH and CDR2 LQKENI. Trimming removed 2 bases at V and 4 bases at J, with 15 bases between. This CDR3 has 15 residues. The DNA for the CDR3 is TGTGCCAGCTCACCAGCAAGGACAGCCGCATACGAGCAGTACTTC. Amino acid sequence: CASSPARTAAYEQYF.

V is TRBV19 and J is TRBJ2-7; 8 bases match TRBD2. The germline V gene encodes CDR1 LNHDA and CDR2 SQIVND (reference sequence). The CDR3 spans 14 residues. With 5 bases clipped from V and 0 bases from J, the junction kept 3 bases outside the gene matches. The CDR3 bases are TGTGCCAGTAGTTCGGGGGGGCACTCCTACGAGCAGTACTTC. Protein product: CASSSGGHSYEQYF.

V is TRBV13 and J is TRBJ2-1; 9 bases align to TRBD2. The CDR3 covers 18 residues. Germline-derived CDR1 and CDR2 are PRHDT and FYEKMQ (reference sequence). After removal of 2 bases from V and 0 bases from J, the junction contained 8 bases not matched to a gene. This chain's CDR3 is CASSLKTSGFSSYNEQFF. The CDR3 DNA sequence: TGTGCCAGCAGCTTAAAGACTAGCGGTTTTAGCTCCTACAATGAGCAGTTCTTC.

CDR3 amino acids: CAWSKGQAYEQYF. The CDR3 DNA sequence: TGTGCCTGGAGTAAAGGACAGGCCTACGAGCAGTACTTC. The V and J genes are TRBV30 and TRBJ2-7, with 7 bases matching TRBD1. CDR1 is GTSNPN and CDR2 is SVGIG in the germline V gene (reference sequence). The CDR3 is 13 residues long. V dropped 2 bases and J dropped 2; count of bases not matched to a gene: 3.